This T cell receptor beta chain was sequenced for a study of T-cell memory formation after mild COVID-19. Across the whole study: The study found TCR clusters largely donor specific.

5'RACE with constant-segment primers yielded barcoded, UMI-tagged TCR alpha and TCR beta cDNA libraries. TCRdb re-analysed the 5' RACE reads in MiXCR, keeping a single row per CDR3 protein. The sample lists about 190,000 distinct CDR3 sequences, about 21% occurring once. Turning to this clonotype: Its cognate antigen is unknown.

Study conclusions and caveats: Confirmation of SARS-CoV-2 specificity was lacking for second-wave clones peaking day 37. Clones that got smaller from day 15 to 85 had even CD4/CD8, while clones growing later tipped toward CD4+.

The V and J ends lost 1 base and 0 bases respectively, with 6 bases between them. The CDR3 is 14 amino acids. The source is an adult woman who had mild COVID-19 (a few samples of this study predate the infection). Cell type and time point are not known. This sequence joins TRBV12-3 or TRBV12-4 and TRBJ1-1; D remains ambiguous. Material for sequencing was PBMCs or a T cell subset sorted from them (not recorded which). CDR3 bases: TGTGCCAGCAGTTTAGAGACCATGAACACTGAAGCTTTCTTT. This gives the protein CASSLETMNTEAFF.